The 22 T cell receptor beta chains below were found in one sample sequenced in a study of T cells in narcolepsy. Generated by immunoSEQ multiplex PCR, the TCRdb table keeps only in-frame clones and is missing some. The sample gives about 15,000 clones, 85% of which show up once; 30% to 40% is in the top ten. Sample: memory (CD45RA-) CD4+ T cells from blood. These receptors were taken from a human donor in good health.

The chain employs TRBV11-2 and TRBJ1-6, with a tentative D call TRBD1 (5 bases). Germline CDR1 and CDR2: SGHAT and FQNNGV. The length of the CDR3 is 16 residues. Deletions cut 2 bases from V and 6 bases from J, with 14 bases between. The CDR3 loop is CASSLQGSGVNSPLHF. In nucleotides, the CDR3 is TGTGCCAGCAGCTTACAGGGCTCAGGAGTTAATTCACCCCTCCACTTT. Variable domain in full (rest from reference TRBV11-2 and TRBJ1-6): EAGVAQSPRYKIIEKRQSVAFWCNPISGHATLYWYQQILGQGPKLLIQFQNNGVVDDSQLPKDRFSAERLKGVDSTLKIQPAKLEDSAVYLCASSLQGSGVNSPLHFGNGTRLTVT.

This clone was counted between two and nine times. The CDR3 here is CASSRGAGANVLTF. Here the CDR3 DNA reads TGTGCCAGCAGCCGGGGGGCCGGGGCCAACGTCCTGACTTTC. J is TRBJ2-6 and V is TRBV2; maybe TRBD2 (7 bases). Germline V lookup: CDR1 SNHLY, CDR2 FYNNEI. The CDR3 is 14 residues long. Trimming left V 6 bases short and J 4 bases short, with 10 bases between.

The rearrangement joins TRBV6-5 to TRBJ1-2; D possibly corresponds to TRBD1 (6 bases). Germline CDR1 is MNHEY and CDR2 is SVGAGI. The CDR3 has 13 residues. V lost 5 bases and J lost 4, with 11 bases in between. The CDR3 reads CASSESGVYGYTF. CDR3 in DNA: TGTGCCAGCAGTGAATCAGGGGTCTATGGCTACACCTTC.

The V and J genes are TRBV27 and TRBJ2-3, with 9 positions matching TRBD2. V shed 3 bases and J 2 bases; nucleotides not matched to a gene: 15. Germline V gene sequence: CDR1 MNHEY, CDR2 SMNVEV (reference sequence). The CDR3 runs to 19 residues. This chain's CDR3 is CASSFLPLAGWGITDTQYF. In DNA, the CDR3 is TGTGCCAGCAGTTTCTTGCCCCTAGCGGGGTGGGGGATCACAGATACGCAGTATTTT.

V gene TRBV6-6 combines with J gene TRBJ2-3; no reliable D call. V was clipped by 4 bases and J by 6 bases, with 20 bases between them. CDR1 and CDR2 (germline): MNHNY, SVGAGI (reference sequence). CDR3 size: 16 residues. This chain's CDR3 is CASSSPLLVEGDTQYF. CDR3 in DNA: TGTGCCAGCAGTTCCCCTTTGCTAGTCGAAGGGGATACGCAGTATTTT.

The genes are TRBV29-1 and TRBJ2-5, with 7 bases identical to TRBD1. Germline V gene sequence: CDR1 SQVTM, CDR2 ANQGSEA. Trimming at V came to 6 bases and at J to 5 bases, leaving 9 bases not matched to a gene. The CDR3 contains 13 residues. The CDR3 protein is CSVTGTAGETQYF. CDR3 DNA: TGCAGCGTAACCGGGACAGCTGGGGAGACCCAGTACTTC.

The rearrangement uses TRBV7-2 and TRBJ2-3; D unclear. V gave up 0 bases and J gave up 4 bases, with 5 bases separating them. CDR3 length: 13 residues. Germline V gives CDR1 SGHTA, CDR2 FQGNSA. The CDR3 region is CASSLAGADTQYF. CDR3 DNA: TGTGCCAGCAGCTTAGCAGGTGCAGATACGCAGTATTTT.

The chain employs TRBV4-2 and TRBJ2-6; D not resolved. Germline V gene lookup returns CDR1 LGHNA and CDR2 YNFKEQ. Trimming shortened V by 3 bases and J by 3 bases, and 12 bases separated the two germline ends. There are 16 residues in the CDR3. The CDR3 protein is CASSHRVLDGANVLTF. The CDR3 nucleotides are TGTGCCAGCAGCCATCGGGTCCTCGATGGGGCCAACGTCCTGACTTTC.

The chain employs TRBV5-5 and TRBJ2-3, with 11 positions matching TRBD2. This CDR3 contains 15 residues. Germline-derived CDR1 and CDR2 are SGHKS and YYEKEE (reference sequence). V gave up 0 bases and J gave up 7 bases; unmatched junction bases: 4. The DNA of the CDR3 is TGTGCCAGCAGCTTGGATAGCGGGGGGGCAAATACGCAGTATTTT. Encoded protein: CASSLDSGGANTQYF.

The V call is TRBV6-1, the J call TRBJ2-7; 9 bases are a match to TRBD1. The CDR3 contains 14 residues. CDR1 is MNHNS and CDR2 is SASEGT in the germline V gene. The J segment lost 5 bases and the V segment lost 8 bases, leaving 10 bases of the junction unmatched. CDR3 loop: CASQWGTGQNEQYF. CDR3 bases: TGTGCCAGCCAGTGGGGGACAGGGCAAAACGAGCAGTACTTC.

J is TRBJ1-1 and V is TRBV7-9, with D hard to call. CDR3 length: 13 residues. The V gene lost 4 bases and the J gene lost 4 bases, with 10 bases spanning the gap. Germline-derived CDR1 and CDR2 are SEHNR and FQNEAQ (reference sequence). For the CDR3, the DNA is TGTGCCAGCAGCTCAGACGGAGGCACTGAAGCTTTCTTT. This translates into CASSSDGGTEAFF.

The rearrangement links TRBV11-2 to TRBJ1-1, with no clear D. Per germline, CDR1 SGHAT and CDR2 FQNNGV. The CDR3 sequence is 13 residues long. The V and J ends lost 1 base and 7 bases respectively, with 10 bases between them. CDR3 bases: TGTGCCAGCAGCTTAGTAATGGGAGGTGAAGCTTTCTTT. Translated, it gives CASSLVMGGEAFF.

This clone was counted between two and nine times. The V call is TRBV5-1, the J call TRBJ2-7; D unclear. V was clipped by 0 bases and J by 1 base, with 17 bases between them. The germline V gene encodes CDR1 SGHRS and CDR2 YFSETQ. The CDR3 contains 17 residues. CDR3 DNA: TGCGCCAGCAGCTTGGCCCCCGGCCAACGGAAGTCCTACGAGCAGTACTTC. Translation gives CASSLAPGQRKSYEQYF.

DNA for the CDR3: TGTGCCAGCAGCATCCGGGACACCGCCATCACAGATACGCAGTATTTT. Translation gives CASSIRDTAITDTQYF. The chain couples TRBV9 to TRBJ2-3, with D tentatively TRBD1 (6 bases). The CDR3 loop spans 16 amino acids. CDR1 SGDLS and CDR2 YYNGEE come from the germline V gene. Trimming removed 4 bases from V and 2 bases from J, with 17 bases in between.

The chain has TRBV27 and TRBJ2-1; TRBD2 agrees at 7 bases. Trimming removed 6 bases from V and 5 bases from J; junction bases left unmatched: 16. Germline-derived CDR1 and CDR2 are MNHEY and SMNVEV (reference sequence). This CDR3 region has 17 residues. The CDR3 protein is CASSYLSTNREDNEQFF. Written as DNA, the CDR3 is TGTGCCAGCAGCTACCTGTCGACTAACCGGGAGGACAATGAGCAGTTCTTC.

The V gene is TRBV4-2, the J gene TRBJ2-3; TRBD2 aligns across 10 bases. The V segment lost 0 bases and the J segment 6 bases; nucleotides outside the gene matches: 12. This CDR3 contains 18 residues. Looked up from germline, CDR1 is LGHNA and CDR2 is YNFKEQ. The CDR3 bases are TGTGCCAGCAGCCAAGATCATCCTAGCGGGGGCCTTCGGGATACGCAGTATTTT. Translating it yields CASSQDHPSGGLRDTQYF.

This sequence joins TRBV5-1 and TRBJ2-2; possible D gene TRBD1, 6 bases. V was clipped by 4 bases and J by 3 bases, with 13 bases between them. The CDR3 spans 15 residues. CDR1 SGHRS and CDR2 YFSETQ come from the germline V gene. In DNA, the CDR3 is TGCGCCAGCAGCCTGACAGGAACCCACACCGGGGAGCTGTTTTTT. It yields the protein CASSLTGTHTGELFF.

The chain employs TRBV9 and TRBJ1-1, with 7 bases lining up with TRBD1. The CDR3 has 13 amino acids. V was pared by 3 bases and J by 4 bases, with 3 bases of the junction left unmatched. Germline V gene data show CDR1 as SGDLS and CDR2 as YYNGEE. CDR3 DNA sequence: TGTGCCAGCAGCGAACAGGGGCCCACTGAAGCTTTCTTT. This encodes CASSEQGPTEAFF.

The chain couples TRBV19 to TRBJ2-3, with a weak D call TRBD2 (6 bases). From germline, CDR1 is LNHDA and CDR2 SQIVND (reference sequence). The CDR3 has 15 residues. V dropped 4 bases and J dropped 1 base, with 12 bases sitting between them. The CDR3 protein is CASSTGLHGTDTQYF. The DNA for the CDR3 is TGTGCCAGTAGTACGGGACTGCACGGCACAGATACGCAGTATTTT.

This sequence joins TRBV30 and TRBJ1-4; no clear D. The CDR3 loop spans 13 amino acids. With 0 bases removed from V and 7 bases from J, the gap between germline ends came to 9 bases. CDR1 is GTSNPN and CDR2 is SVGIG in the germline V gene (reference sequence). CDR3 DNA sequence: TGTGCCTGGAGTGTACTTTCTAGTGAAAAACTGTTTTTT. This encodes CAWSVLSSEKLFF.

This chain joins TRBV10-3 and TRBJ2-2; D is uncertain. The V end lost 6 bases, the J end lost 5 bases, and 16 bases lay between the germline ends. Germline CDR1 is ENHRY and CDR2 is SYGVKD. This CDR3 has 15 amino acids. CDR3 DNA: TGTGCCATCAGAAAAAAGCCCATGGGGACCGGGGAGCTGTTTTTT. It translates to CAIRKKPMGTGELFF.

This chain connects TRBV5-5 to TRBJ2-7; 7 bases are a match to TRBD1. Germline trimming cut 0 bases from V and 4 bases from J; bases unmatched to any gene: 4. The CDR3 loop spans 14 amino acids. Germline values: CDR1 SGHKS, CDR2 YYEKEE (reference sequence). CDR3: CASSLGQGSYEQYF. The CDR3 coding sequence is TGTGCCAGCAGCTTGGGACAGGGATCGTACGAGCAGTACTTC. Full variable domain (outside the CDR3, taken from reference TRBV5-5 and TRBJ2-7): DAGVTQSPTHLIKTRGQQVTLRCSPISGHKSVSWYQQVLGQGPQFIFQYYEKEERGRGNFPDRFSARQFPNYSSELNVNALLLGDSALYLCASSLGQGSYEQYFGPGTRLTVT.